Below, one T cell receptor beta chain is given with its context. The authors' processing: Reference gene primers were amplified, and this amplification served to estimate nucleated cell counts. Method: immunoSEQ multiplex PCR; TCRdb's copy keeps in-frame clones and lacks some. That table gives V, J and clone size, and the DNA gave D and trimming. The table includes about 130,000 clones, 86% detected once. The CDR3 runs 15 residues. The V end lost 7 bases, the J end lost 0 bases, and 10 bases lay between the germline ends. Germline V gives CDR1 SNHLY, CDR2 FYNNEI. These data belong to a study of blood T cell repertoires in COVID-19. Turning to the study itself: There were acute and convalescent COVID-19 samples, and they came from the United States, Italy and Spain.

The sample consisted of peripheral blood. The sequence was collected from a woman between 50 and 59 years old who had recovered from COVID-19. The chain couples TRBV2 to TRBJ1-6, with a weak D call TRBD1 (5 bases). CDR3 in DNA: TGTGCCAGCACCAGACAGAGCTCCTATAATTCACCCCTCCACTTT. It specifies CASTRQSSYNSPLHF.